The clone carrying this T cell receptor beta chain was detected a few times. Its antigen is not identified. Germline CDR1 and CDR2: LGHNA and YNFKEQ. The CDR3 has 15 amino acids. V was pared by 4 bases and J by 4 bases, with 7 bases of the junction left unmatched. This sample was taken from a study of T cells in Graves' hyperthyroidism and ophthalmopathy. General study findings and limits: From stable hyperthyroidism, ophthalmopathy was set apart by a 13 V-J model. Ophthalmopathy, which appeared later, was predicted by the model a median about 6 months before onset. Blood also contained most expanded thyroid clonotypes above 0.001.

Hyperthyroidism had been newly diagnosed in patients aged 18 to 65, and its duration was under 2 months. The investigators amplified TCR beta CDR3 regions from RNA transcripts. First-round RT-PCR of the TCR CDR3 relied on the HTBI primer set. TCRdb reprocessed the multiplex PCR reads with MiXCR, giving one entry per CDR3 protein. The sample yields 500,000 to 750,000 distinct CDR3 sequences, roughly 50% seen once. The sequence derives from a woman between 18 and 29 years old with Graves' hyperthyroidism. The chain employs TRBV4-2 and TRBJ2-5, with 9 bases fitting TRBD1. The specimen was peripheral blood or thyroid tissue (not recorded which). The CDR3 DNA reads TGTGCCAGCAGCCTGGGACAGGGAGGCGGAGAGACCCAGTACTTC. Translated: CASSLGQGGGETQYF.